Each of the 2 T cell receptor beta chains below was sequenced from the same sample in a study of T cells in tuberculosis (dated 2018 in TCRdb). The receptor library was made with the immunoSEQ multiplex PCR assay. The immuneACCESS repertoire file appears here via TCRdb, limited to in-frame rearrangements. These files lack a portion of the clones; in checked studies, under half of the deficit traces to unresolved V genes, and the cause of the others is not known. The sample table lists roughly 35,000 clones, 93% of them with a count of one. The ten top clones hold roughly 6.4% of the sample. Material for sequencing was PBMCs. The receptors stem from a donor aged 10-30 years with latent tuberculosis or without tuberculosis infection.

The chain couples TRBV6-5 to TRBJ1-5; 10 bases map to TRBD1. CDR1 and CDR2 (germline): MNHEY, SVGAGI. The CDR3 has 16 amino acids. The J segment lost 5 bases and the V segment lost 4 bases, leaving 8 bases of the junction unmatched. CDR3 amino acids: CASSSRDRGGHQPQHF. The CDR3 DNA is TGTGCCAGCAGTTCCAGGGACAGGGGAGGTCATCAGCCCCAGCATTTT.

V and J are TRBV6-1 and TRBJ1-2; no clear D. CDR1 and CDR2 (germline): MNHNS, SASEGT. Trimming stripped 5 bases from V and 7 bases from J, with 17 bases between. CDR3 length equals 14 residues. The CDR3 DNA reads as TGTGCCAGCAGTAAGGAGGGCCCGCGGGGTGGCTACACCTTC. Amino acids: CASSKEGPRGGYTF.